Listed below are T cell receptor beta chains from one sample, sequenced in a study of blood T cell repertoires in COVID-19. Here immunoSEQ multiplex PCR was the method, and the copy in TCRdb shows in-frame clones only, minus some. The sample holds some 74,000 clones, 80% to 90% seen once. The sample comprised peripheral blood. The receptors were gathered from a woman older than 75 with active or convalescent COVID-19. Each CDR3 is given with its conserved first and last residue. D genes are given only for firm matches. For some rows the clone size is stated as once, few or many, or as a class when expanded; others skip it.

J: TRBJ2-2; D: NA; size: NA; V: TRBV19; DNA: TGTGCCAGTAATCGGGGAAATTCGAACACCGGGGAGCTGTTTTTT; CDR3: CASNRGNSNTGELFF
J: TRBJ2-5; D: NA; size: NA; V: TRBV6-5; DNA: TGTGCCAGCAGTTACTCGGGGCAGGGGATTTGGGAGACCCAGTACTTC; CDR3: CASSYSGQGIWETQYF
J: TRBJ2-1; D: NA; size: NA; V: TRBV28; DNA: TGTGCCAGCAGTCCGCCGCAGAAATACAATGAGCAGTTCTTC; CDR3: CASSPPQKYNEQFF
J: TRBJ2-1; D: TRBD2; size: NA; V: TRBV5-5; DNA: TGTGCCAGCCGTCGGGCTAGCGGGAGCGGTAATGAGCAGTTCTTC; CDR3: CASRRASGSGNEQFF
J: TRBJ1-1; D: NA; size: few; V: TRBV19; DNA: TGTGCCAGTAGTGACCCGGGACAAGAGATGGCCACTGAAGCTTTCTTT; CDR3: CASSDPGQEMATEAFF
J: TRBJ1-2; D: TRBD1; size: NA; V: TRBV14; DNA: TGTGCCAGCAGCTTGGGACAGGGGATTAACTATGGCTACACCTTC; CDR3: CASSLGQGINYGYTF
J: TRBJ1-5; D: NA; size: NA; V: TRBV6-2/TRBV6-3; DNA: TGTGCCAGCAGTTTGACAGACAAGTACCCTTACAATCAGCCCCAGCATTTT; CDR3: CASSLTDKYPYNQPQHF
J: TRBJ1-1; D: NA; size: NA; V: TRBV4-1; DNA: TGCGCCAGCAGCGCCGTTAGTGGACAGAGGAACACTGAAGCTTTCTTT; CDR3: CASSAVSGQRNTEAFF
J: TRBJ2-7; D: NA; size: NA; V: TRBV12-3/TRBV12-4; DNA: TGTGCCAGCAGCTTCGGGGTGGAGCAGTACTTC; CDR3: CASSFGVEQYF
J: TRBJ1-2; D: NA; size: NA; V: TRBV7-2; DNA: TGTGCCAGCAGCTTACAGGTCTATGGCTACACCTTC; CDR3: CASSLQVYGYTF
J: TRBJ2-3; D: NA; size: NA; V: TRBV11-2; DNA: TGTGCCAGCAGCGTTCTTCGGGACATGACAGATACGCAGTATTTT; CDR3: CASSVLRDMTDTQYF
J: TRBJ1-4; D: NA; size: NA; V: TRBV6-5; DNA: TGTGCCAGCAGCCGTTCACGGGGTCAAAATGAAAAACTGTTTTTT; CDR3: CASSRSRGQNEKLFF
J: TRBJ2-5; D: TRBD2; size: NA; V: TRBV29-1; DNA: TGCAGCGTTGCCCGGGCTAGCGGGACAGAGACCCAGTACTTC; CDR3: CSVARASGTETQYF
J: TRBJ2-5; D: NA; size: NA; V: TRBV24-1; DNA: TGTGCCACCAGTGATTACGTCGGCCCCTCGGGGGAGACCCAGTACTTC; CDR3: CATSDYVGPSGETQYF
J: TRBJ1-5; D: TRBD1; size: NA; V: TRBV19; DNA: TGTGCCAGTAATACTCCGGGACAGGGGTATGGGCCCCAGCATTTT; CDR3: CASNTPGQGYGPQHF
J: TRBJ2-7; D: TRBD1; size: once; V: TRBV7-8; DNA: TGTGCCAGCAGCAAAAGACAGGGTTTATCGGATTACGAGCAGTACTTC; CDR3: CASSKRQGLSDYEQYF
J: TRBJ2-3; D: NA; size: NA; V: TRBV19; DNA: TGTGCCAGTAGTACTGGGGGTAGACAGGGCACAGATACGCAGTATTTT; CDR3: CASSTGGRQGTDTQYF
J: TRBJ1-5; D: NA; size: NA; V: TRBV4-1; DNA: TGCGCCAGCAGCGCGAACTTTGTGACGGTGGGGGGGATTCAGCCCCAGCATTTT; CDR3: CASSANFVTVGGIQPQHF
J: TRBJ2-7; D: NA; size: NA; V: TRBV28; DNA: TGTGCCAGCAGTTTTATCCCGTCCTACGAGCAGTACTTC; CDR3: CASSFIPSYEQYF
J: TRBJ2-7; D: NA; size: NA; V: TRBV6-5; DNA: TGTGCCAGCACCCTGTCGCGGGCGTTCCACGAGCAGTACTTC; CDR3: CASTLSRAFHEQYF
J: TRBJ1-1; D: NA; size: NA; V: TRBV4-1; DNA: TGCGCCAGCAGCCAAGACCGGCGGCCTTTGAACACTGAAGCTTTCTTT; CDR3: CASSQDRRPLNTEAFF
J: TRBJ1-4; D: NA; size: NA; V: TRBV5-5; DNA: TGTGCCAGCAGCTTGGGCAGGGGAACTAATGAAAAACTGTTTTTT; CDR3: CASSLGRGTNEKLFF
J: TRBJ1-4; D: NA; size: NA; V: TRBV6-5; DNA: TGTGCCAGCACCCCCCTCGACAGAGTAGAAAAACTGTTTTTT; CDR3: CASTPLDRVEKLFF
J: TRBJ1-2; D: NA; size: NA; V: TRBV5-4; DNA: TGTGCCAGCAGCTTGGAAGGGCAGGGTGGCTACACCTTC; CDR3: CASSLEGQGGYTF
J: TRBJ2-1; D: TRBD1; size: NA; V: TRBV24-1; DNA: TGTGCCACCAGTGGTAGTTCTCCGGACAGGGAAGTGAAGAGCTCCTACAATGAGCAGTTCTTC; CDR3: CATSGSSPDREVKSSYNEQFF
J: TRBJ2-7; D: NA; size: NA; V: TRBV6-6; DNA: TGTGCCAGCAGTTACGGACCTGCGGGATTCGTAGAGCAGTACTTC; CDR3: CASSYGPAGFVEQYF
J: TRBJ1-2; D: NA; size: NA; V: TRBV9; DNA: TGTGCCAGCAGCCCCCGATTGGACAGTGCCTATGGCTACACCTTC; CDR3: CASSPRLDSAYGYTF
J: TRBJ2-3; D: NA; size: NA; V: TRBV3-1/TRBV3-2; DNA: TGTGCCAGCAGCCAAATGTGGGAGGCTAGCACAGATACGCAGTATTTT; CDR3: CASSQMWEASTDTQYF